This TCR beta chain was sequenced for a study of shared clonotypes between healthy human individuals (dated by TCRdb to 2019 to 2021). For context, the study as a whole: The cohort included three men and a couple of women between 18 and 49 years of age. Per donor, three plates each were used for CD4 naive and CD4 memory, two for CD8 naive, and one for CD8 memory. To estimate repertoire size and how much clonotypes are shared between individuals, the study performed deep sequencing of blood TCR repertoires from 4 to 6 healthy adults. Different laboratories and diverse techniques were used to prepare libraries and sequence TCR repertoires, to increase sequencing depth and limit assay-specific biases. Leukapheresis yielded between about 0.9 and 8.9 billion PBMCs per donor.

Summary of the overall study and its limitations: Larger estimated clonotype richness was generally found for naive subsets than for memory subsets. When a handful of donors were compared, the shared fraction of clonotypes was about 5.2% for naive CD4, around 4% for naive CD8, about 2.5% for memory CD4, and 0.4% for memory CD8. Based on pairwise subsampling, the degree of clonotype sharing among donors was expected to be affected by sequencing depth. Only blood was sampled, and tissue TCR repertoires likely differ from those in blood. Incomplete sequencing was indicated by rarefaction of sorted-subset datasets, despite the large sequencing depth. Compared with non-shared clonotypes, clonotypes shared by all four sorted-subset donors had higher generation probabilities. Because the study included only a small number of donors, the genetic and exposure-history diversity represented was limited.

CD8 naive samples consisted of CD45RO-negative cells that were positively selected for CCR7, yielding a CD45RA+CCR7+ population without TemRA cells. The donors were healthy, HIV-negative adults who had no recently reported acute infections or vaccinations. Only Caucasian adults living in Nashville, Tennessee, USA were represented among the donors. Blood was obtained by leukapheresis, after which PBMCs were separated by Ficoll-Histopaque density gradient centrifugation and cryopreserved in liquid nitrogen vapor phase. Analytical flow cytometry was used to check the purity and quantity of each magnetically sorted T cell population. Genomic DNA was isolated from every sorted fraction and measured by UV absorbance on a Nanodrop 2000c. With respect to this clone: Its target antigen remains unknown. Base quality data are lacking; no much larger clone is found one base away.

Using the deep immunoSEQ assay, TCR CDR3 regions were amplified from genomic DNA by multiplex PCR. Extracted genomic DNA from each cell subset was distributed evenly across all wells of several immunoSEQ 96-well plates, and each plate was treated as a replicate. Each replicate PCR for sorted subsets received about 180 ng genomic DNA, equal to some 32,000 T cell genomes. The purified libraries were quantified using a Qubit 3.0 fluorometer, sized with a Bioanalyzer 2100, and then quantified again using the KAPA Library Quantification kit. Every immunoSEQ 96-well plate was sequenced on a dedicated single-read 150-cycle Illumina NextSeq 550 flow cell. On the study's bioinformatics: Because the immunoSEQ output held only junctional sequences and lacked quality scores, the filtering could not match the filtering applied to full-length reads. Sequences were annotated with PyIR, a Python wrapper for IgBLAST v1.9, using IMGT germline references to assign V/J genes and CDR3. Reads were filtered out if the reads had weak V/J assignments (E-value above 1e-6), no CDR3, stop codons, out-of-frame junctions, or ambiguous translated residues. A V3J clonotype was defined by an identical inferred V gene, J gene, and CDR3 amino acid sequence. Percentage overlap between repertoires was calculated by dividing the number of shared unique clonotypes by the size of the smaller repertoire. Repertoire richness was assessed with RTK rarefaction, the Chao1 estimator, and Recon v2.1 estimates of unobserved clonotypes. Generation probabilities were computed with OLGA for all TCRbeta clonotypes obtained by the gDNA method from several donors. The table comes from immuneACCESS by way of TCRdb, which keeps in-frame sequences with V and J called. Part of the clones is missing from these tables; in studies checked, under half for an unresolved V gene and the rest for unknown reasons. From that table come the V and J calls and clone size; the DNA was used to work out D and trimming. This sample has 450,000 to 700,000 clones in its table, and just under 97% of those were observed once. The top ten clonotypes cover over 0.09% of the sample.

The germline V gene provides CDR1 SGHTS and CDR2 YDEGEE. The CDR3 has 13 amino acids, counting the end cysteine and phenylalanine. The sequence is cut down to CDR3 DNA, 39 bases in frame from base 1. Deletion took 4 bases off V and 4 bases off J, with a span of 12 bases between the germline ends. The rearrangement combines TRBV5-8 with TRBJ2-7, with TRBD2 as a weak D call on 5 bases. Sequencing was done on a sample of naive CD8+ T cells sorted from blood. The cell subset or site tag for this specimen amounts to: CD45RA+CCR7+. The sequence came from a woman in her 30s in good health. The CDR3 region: CASSVDSGYEQYF. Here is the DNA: TGTGCCAGCAGCGTGGACTCGGGATACGAGCAGTACTTC. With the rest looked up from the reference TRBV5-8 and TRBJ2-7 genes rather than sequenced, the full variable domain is EAGVTQSPTHLIKTRGQQATLRCSPISGHTSVYWYQQALGLGLQFLLWYDEGEERNRGNFPPRFSGRQFPNYSSELNVNALELEDSALYLCASSVDSGYEQYFGPGTRLTVT.